This TCR beta chain was captured in a study of shared clonotypes between healthy human individuals. Broader study findings: Clonotype sharing levels among donors were expected to vary with sequencing depth.

The data were produced by immunoSEQ multiplex PCR, yet TCRdb's version contains in-frame clones alone and is incomplete. Of roughly 1,600,000 clones in the sample, 98% were seen once. The CDR3 covers 17 residues. From germline, CDR1 is SGHRS and CDR2 YFSETQ. Trimming shortened V by 0 bases and J by 5 bases, and 18 bases separated the two germline ends. Within Nashville, Tennessee resided all donors, each a Caucasian adult. A note on this clone: The target antigen is unknown.

Sequenced: naive CD4+ T cells sorted from blood. Described subset: CD45RA+ positively selected. This sequence originates from a man aged 25 to 40 in good health. V usage is TRBV5-1 and J usage is TRBJ2-1; possible D gene TRBD2, 5 bases. The CDR3 loop reads CASSLDQGLLGNNEQFF. CDR3 DNA sequence: TGCGCCAGCAGCTTGGATCAAGGACTCTTGGGTAACAATGAGCAGTTCTTC.